This TCR beta chain was documented in a study of blood T cell repertoires in COVID-19. Study-level information: The United States, Italy and Spain supplied acute and convalescent COVID-19 samples. Sources were T cells, B-cell-depleted T cells, or PBMCs; the material itself was cDNA or gDNA.

Original analysis: Counts of nucleated cells, estimated from reference gene primer amplification, were obtained. Here immunoSEQ multiplex PCR was the method, and the copy in TCRdb shows in-frame clones only, minus some. The V and J calls and clone size come from that table; D and trimming were worked out from the DNA. Of fewer than 60,000 clones listed, 65% to 85% are singletons. V was trimmed by 2 bases and J by 6 bases, leaving 13 bases between them. The CDR3 has 15 residues. From germline, CDR1 is LGHDT and CDR2 YNNKEL (reference sequence). The material sequenced was peripheral blood. The TCR originated in a human donor in a cohort sampled during active COVID-19. V gene TRBV3-1 (or the pseudogene TRBV3-2) combines with J gene TRBJ1-4; weak D call: TRBD1 (5 bases). The CDR3 loop is CASSQNDREHEKLFF. The CDR3 DNA is TGTGCCAGCAGCCAAAACGACAGAGAACATGAAAAACTGTTTTTT.